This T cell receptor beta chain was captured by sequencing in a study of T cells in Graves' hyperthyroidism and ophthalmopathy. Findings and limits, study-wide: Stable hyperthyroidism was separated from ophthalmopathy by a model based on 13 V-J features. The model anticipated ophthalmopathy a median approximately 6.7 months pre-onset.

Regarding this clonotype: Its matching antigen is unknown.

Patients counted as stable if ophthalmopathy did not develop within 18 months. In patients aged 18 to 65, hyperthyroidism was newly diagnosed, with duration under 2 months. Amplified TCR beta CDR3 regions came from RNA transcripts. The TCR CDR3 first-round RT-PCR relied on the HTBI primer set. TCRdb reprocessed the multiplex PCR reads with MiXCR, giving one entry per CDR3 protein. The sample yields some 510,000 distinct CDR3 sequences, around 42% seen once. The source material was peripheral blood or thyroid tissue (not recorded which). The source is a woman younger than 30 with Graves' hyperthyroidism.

Written as DNA, the CDR3 is TGTGCCACCGGAAACTCTGGGGCCAATAGCAATCAGCCCCAGCATTTT. This encodes CATGNSGANSNQPQHF. The chain links TRBV10-3 to TRBJ1-5, with D tentatively TRBD1 (5 bases). V was pared by 10 bases and J by 0 bases, with 19 bases between. The CDR3 contains 16 residues. CDR1 ENHRY and CDR2 SYGVKD come from the germline V gene.